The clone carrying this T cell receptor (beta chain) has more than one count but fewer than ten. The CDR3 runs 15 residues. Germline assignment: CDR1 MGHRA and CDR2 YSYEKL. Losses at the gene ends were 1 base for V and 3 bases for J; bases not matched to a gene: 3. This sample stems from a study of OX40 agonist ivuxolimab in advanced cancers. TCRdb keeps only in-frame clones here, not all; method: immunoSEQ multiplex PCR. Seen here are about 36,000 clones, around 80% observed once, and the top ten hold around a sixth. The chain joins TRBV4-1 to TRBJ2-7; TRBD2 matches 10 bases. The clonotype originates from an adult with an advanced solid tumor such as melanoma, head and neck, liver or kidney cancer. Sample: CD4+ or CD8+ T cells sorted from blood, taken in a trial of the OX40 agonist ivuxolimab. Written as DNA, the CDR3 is TGCGCCAGCAGCCAAGGGACTAGCGGCTTCTACGAGCAGTACTTC. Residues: CASSQGTSGFYEQYF.